Below, one T cell receptor beta chain is given with its context. TCRdb's table, derived via immunoSEQ multiplex PCR, lists solely in-frame clones and lacks some. Of about 80,000 clones in the sample, around 83% are singletons; the top ten hold 30% to 45%. This CDR3 is 14 amino acids long. V was pared by 0 bases and J by 2 bases, with 8 bases between. The germline gives CDR1 SGHNT, CDR2 YYREEE (reference sequence). This record belongs to a study of blood T cell repertoires in COVID-19. The TCR originated in an elderly man with active or convalescent COVID-19. Sequenced sample: peripheral blood. V usage is TRBV5-4 and J usage is TRBJ1-1, with D possibly TRBD1 on 5 matching bases. This CDR3 reads CASSLEGANTEAFF. The CDR3 DNA reads as TGTGCCAGCAGCTTGGAAGGGGCAAACACTGAAGCTTTCTTT. Full variable domain (outside the CDR3, taken from reference TRBV5-4 and TRBJ1-1): ETGVTQSPTHLIKTRGQQVTLRCSSQSGHNTVSWYQQALGQGPQFIFQYYREEENGRGNFPPRFSGLQFPNYSSELNVNALELDDSALYLCASSLEGANTEAFFGQGTRLTVV.